This TCR beta chain was identified in a study of T cell responses to AZD1222 COVID-19 vaccine. Findings of the study overall: Only 6 or 7 individuals given AZD1222 were seropositive at baseline. Donors were largely white British and mainly female; clonal diversity was possibly underestimated.

As regards this clone: The antigen is not known.

Generated by immunoSEQ multiplex PCR, the TCRdb table keeps only in-frame clones and is missing some. Of more than 140,000 clones listed, about 87% are singletons. Germline V CDR1 and CDR2: LNHDA, SQIVND (reference sequence). The CDR3 has 16 amino acids. Deletions cut 3 bases from V and 3 bases from J, with 12 bases between. The TCR comes from an adult in good health. The source material was peripheral blood, sampled on day 0 of MenACWY control vaccination. The V and J genes are TRBV19 and TRBJ1-6; no clear D gene. The DNA for the CDR3 is TGTGCCAGTAGTATTAGAGGCGCCGTCTATAATTCACCCCTCCACTTT. This translates into CASSIRGAVYNSPLHF.